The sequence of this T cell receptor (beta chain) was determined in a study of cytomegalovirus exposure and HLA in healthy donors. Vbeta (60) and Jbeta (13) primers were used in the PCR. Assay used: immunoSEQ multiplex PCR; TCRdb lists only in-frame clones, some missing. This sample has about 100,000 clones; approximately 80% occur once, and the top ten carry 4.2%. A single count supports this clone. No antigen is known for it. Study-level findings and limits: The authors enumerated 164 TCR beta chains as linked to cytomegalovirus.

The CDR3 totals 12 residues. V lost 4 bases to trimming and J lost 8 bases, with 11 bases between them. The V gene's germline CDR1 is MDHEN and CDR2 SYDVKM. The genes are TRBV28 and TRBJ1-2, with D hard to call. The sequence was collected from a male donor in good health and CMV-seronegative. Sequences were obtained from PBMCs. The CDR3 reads CASSSLRGGYTF. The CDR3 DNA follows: TGTGCCAGCAGTTCGCTCCGCGGGGGCTACACCTTC.